This passage covers 9 T cell receptor beta chains from one sample sequenced in a study of T-cell memory formation after mild COVID-19. TCRdb recomputed calls from the 5' RACE reads with MiXCR, one row per CDR3 protein. This table has around 340,000 distinct CDR3 sequences, over 10% appearing once. Sequenced: PBMCs or a T cell subset sorted from them (not recorded which). These receptors all come from a man between 18 and 29 years old who had mild COVID-19 (a few samples of this study predate the infection). Cell type and time point are not known.

The chain couples TRBV6-5 to TRBJ1-3; D uncertain. The CDR3 sequence is 14 residues long. Trimming took off 4 bases at V and 9 bases at J, with 16 bases between the two ends. CDR1 is MNHEY and CDR2 is SVGAGI in the germline V gene. DNA for the CDR3: TGTGCCAGCAGTTTCGCAGGCTCCGATGCCACCATATATTTT. Its protein product is CASSFAGSDATIYF.

In the case of this clonotype: Germline and junction disagree at one end, which may indicate a read error. The chain uses TRBV30 and TRBJ2-1, with 8 bases aligning to TRBD1. The CDR3 totals 14 residues. Germline V gene lookup returns CDR1 GTSNPN and CDR2 SVGIG (reference sequence). In nucleotides, the CDR3 is TGTGCCTGGAGCTGGACAGGGTCGGACAATCAGCAGTTCTTC. Translated: CAWSWTGSDNQQFF.

This clonotype has at least ten counts. The chain couples TRBV4-3 to TRBJ2-1; D not resolved. V dropped 2 bases and J dropped 0 bases, with 8 bases sitting between them. The CDR3 sequence is 15 residues long. CDR1 and CDR2 (germline): LGHNA, YSLEER. CDR3 in amino acids: CASSQFGSSYNEQFF. DNA for the CDR3: TGCGCCAGCAGCCAATTTGGTAGCTCCTACAATGAGCAGTTCTTC.

The V and J genes are TRBV7-3 and TRBJ2-2, with D perhaps matching TRBD1 or TRBD2 (7 bases each). V was trimmed by 5 bases and J by 4 bases, leaving 11 bases between them. The CDR3 runs 14 residues. Per the germline V gene, CDR1 is SGHTA and CDR2 is FQGTGA. The CDR3 reads CASSQGGFTGELFF. The CDR3 DNA is TGTGCCAGCAGCCAGGGGGGGTTCACCGGGGAGCTGTTTTTT.

This clonotype showed up many times. The chain recombines TRBV7-2 with TRBJ2-5, with 8 bases aligning to TRBD1. The CDR3 is made up of 15 amino acids. In germline, CDR1 is SGHTA, CDR2 FQGNSA. Trimming took 2 bases from V and 5 from J; bases not matched to a gene: 7. The CDR3 DNA sequence: TGTGCCAGCAGCTTATTTCAGGGGGCGACGGAGACCCAGTACTTC. Encoded protein: CASSLFQGATETQYF.

This clonotype came up many times. The genes are TRBV6-5 and TRBJ1-1; D gene unclear. V gave up 0 bases and J gave up 1 base, with 6 bases separating them. Germline assignment: CDR1 MNHEY and CDR2 SVGAGI. CDR3 length: 14 amino acids. CDR3 residues: CASSYSARNTEAFF. CDR3 bases: TGTGCCAGCAGTTACTCGGCGCGGAACACTGAAGCTTTCTTT.

V is TRBV6-5 and J is TRBJ1-3, with D possibly TRBD1 on 5 matching bases. The CDR3 totals 18 residues. V was clipped by 5 bases and J by 0 bases, with 20 bases between them. The germline V gene has CDR1 MNHEY and CDR2 SVGAGI. The CDR3 DNA sequence: TGTGCCAGCAGTGGTTCCGGGACGTCGCTCACCTCTGGAAACACCATATATTTT. This encodes CASSGSGTSLTSGNTIYF.

This chain links TRBV9 with TRBJ1-4; 7 bases are shared with TRBD1. CDR1 and CDR2 (germline): SGDLS, YYNGEE. The CDR3 is 15 amino acids. V lost 3 bases, J lost 8 bases, and 10 bases stayed unmatched. CDR3 in DNA: TGTGCCAGCAGCGCGTACGGGACAGCTGGCGAAAAACTGTTTTTT. Encoded protein: CASSAYGTAGEKLFF.

The chain uses TRBV12-5 and TRBJ1-1, with a possible D match to TRBD1 (5 bases). Trimming cost V 6 bases and J 1 base, with 6 bases left between them. The length of the CDR3 is 12 residues. Germline CDR1 reads LGHNT; CDR2 reads FRNRAP. The CDR3 is CASGGENTEAFF. The DNA for the CDR3 is TGTGCTAGTGGGGGGGAGAACACTGAAGCTTTCTTT.